This is a list of T cell receptor beta chains from one sample in a study of blood T cell repertoires in COVID-19. Profiled with immunoSEQ multiplex PCR; TCRdb holds only in-frame clones, not every one. The sample yields 200,000 or so clones, more than 85% seen once. Sequencing was performed on peripheral blood. The receptors originated from a man aged 70 or older with active or convalescent COVID-19. Each CDR3 is given with its conserved first and last residue. Fields, in order: J gene, D gene, V gene, CDR3 protein, CDR3 DNA. The D gene is left open where the match is weak.

TRBJ2-5 | - | TRBV19 | CASSPRGRGHQETQYF | TGTGCCAGTAGTCCTAGGGGCAGGGGTCATCAAGAGACCCAGTACTTC
TRBJ1-1 | - | TRBV7-9 | CASSLSGGPMNTEAFF | TGTGCCAGCAGCTTAAGCGGGGGGCCCATGAACACTGAAGCTTTCTTT
TRBJ1-6 | TRBD1 | TRBV6-6 | CASRWDRDNSPLHF | TGTGCCAGCAGATGGGACAGAGATAATTCACCCCTCCACTTT
TRBJ1-6 | TRBD1 | TRBV5-1 | CASSRGQNNSPLHF | TGCGCCAGCAGCAGGGGACAGAATAATTCACCCCTCCACTTT
TRBJ2-5 | - | TRBV7-7 | CASSLGGPQETQYF | TGTGCTAGCAGCTTAGGCGGGCCTCAAGAGACCCAGTACTTC
TRBJ2-7 | TRBD1 | TRBV19 | CASSAGTDYEQYF | TGTGCCAGTAGTGCCGGGACAGACTACGAGCAGTACTTC
TRBJ2-3 | TRBD2 | TRBV18 | CASSPPLGGEGTDTQYF | TGTGCCAGCTCACCACCCCTGGGAGGGGAGGGCACAGATACGCAGTATTTT
TRBJ1-1 | - | TRBV3-1/TRBV3-2 | CASSLLMNTEAFF | TGTGCCAGCAGCCTCCTAATGAACACTGAAGCTTTCTTT
TRBJ1-5 | TRBD1 | TRBV19 | CASSTTGTGTFRNQPQHF | TGTGCCAGTAGTACTACCGGGACAGGGACTTTTCGCAATCAGCCCCAGCATTTT
TRBJ2-5 | - | TRBV18 | CASSPLPGQTQETQYF | TGTGCCAGCTCACCTCTACCGGGACAAACTCAAGAGACCCAGTACTTC
TRBJ1-2 | TRBD1 | TRBV7-9 | CASSRDRGSDGYTF | TGTGCCAGCAGCCGGGACAGGGGCAGTGACGGCTACACCTTC
TRBJ2-1 | TRBD2 | TRBV20-1 | CSASPLAGVYNEQFF | TGCAGTGCTAGTCCACTAGCGGGAGTCTACAATGAGCAGTTCTTC
TRBJ2-2 | - | TRBV28 | CASSPWGANTGELFF | TGTGCCAGCAGCCCCTGGGGGGCGAACACCGGGGAGCTGTTTTTT
TRBJ1-5 | - | TRBV27 | CASRKQGSNQPQHF | TGTGCCAGCAGGAAACAGGGTAGCAATCAGCCCCAGCATTTT
TRBJ1-6 | - | TRBV28 | CASNPGDSPLHF | TGTGCCAGCAACCCAGGGGATTCACCCCTCCACTTT
TRBJ1-5 | - | TRBV20-1 | CSASSVDSIQPQHF | TGCAGTGCTAGTTCGGTTGACTCGATTCAGCCCCAGCATTTT
TRBJ2-6 | - | TRBV7-9 | CASSLTGRSGANVLTF | TGTGCCAGCAGCTTAACAGGGCGGTCTGGGGCCAACGTCCTGACTTTC
TRBJ1-5 | - | TRBV21-1 | CASSGRDRPTSNQPQHF | TGTGCCAGCAGCGGACGGGACAGGCCTACTAGCAATCAGCCCCAGCATTTT
TRBJ1-4 | TRBD1 | TRBV2 | CASIRGRGIDGEKLFF | TGTGCCAGCATCAGGGGGCGGGGGATAGATGGTGAAAAACTGTTTTTT
TRBJ2-7 | - | TRBV12-3/TRBV12-4 | CASRVRSSFEQYF | TGTGCCAGCAGGGTACGGTCGTCCTTCGAGCAGTACTTC
TRBJ2-5 | - | TRBV30 | CAWSRQETQYF | TGTGCCTGGAGTCGGCAAGAGACCCAGTACTTC
TRBJ2-3 | - | TRBV5-4 | CASSLGGPDTDTQYF | TGTGCCAGCAGCTTGGGCGGTCCTGACACAGATACGCAGTATTTT
TRBJ1-6 | - | TRBV6-5 | CASSYNRAVNSPLHF | TGTGCCAGCAGTTACAACCGAGCCGTTAATTCACCCCTCCACTTT
TRBJ2-7 | TRBD1 | TRBV2 | CASRRDREVAYEQYF | TGTGCCAGCAGAAGAGACAGGGAAGTTGCCTACGAGCAGTACTTC